The 21 T cell receptor beta chains below were found in one sample sequenced in a study of STAT5B mutations in CD4+ large granular lymphocyte leukemia (dated 2022 in TCRdb). Receptor libraries were prepared by the immunoSEQ multiplex PCR assay. TCRdb took over this immuneACCESS table, retaining in-frame rearrangements with V and J assigned. Such tables are incomplete; in checked studies, under half of the missing clones stem from an unresolved V gene, and the remainder is unexplained. Present in this sample are about 23,000 clones, 82% of which were seen just once. 8.6% of the sample goes to the ten largest clones. Source material: CD4+ T cells from blood buffy coats. These receptors all come from a human donor in good health.

The chain recombines TRBV7-2 with TRBJ2-5; D is perhaps TRBD2 (6 bases). CDR1 and CDR2 from the germline V gene are SGHTA and FQGNSA. The CDR3 spans 13 residues. V dropped 5 bases and J dropped 1 base, with 8 bases sitting between them. The CDR3 region is CASSRDFQETQYF. The CDR3 DNA sequence: TGTGCCAGCAGCCGGGACTTCCAAGAGACCCAGTACTTC.

This rearrangement joins TRBV7-2 to TRBJ1-2, with D unresolved. Trimming stripped 5 bases from V and 0 bases from J, with 10 bases between. The V gene's germline CDR1 is SGHTA and CDR2 FQGNSA. The CDR3 loop spans 14 amino acids. As DNA, the CDR3 is TGTGCCAGCAGCCCTAGACTGTCTAACTATGGCTACACCTTC. Its protein product is CASSPRLSNYGYTF.

CDR3 sequence reads: CASSIDRETQYF. The CDR3, as DNA: TGTGCCAGTAGTATAGATAGAGAGACCCAGTACTTC. The V call is TRBV19, the J call TRBJ2-5; the D is unclear. Trimming took off 0 bases at V and 4 bases at J, with 3 bases between the two ends. The CDR3 length is 12 residues. Germline CDR1 and CDR2: LNHDA and SQIVND (reference sequence).

This clone was seen a handful of times. The chain recombines TRBV7-9 with TRBJ1-1; no clear D gene. The CDR3 extends over 14 amino acids. The germline V and J ends were trimmed by 8 bases and 3 bases, with 16 bases remaining between them. Germline V lookup: CDR1 SEHNR, CDR2 FQNEAQ (reference sequence). The CDR3 sequence: CASLVGGGHTEAFF. The CDR3, as DNA: TGTGCCAGCCTCGTGGGAGGTGGGCACACTGAAGCTTTCTTT.

The chain links TRBV18 to TRBJ2-3; no clear D. Germline V lookup: CDR1 KGHSH, CDR2 LQKENI. This CDR3 has 15 residues. The V end lost 1 base, the J end lost 2 bases, and 10 bases lay between the germline ends. CDR3 bases: TGTGCCAGCTCACCACGGACCTTCAACACAGATACGCAGTATTTT. The encoded protein is CASSPRTFNTDTQYF.

The chain couples TRBV19 to TRBJ1-1; tentative D call: TRBD1 (6 bases). Per germline, CDR1 LNHDA and CDR2 SQIVND (reference sequence). Trimming stripped 7 bases from V and 4 bases from J, with 19 bases between. The CDR3 consists of 15 residues. The DNA for the CDR3 is TGTGCCAGTATTGGGAGGGTTGGAGGGGGCACTGAAGCTTTCTTT. It specifies CASIGRVGGGTEAFF.

The chain uses TRBV19 and TRBJ2-3; 10 bases fit TRBD2. V was clipped by 5 bases and J by 3 bases; unmatched bases: 8. The CDR3 covers 16 residues. CDR1 and CDR2 (germline): LNHDA, SQIVND (reference sequence). CDR3 loop: CASSEPSGSRTDTQYF. The CDR3 bases are TGTGCCAGTAGTGAACCTAGCGGGAGTAGGACAGATACGCAGTATTTT.

The chain combines TRBV15 with TRBJ1-4, with D maybe TRBD1 (5 bases). V shed 1 base and J shed 7 bases, with 13 bases lying between them. Germline loops: CDR1 LNHNV, CDR2 YYDKDF (reference sequence). The CDR3 has 15 residues. CDR3 region: CATSRASGLREKLFF. The CDR3, as DNA: TGTGCCACCAGCAGAGCGTCAGGGTTGCGTGAAAAACTGTTTTTT.

The chain combines TRBV7-2 with TRBJ1-1; 7 positions agree with TRBD1. Germline values: CDR1 SGHTA, CDR2 FQGNSA. This CDR3 region has 16 residues. V was pared by 1 base and J by 4 bases, with 9 bases of the junction left unmatched. Written as DNA, the CDR3 is TGTGCCAGCAGCTTAGGGATTTCAGGGGGGTCCACTGAAGCTTTCTTT. This translates into CASSLGISGGSTEAFF.

In this sample, this clone turned up once. V and J are TRBV25-1 and TRBJ2-3; D is undetermined. CDR1 and CDR2 (germline): MGHDK, SYGVNS. Deletions cut 3 bases from V and 3 bases from J, with 10 bases between. The CDR3 sequence is 14 residues long. The CDR3 region is CASSDVPRTDTQYF. CDR3 DNA sequence: TGTGCCAGCAGTGATGTCCCGAGGACAGATACGCAGTATTTT.

The chain couples TRBV7-2 to TRBJ2-7; 9 positions agree with TRBD1. J was trimmed by 4 bases and V by 5 bases; bases with no gene match: 6. This CDR3 region has 14 residues. In germline, CDR1 is SGHTA, CDR2 FQGNSA. The CDR3 sequence: CASSPTGTGYEQYF. The CDR3 DNA sequence: TGTGCCAGCAGCCCCACCGGGACAGGGTACGAGCAGTACTTC.

This sequence joins TRBV18 and TRBJ1-5, with 8 bases aligning to TRBD1. The CDR3 extends over 15 amino acids. Per germline, CDR1 KGHSH and CDR2 LQKENI. The V and J ends lost 4 bases and 4 bases, in that order; junction bases with no gene match: 6. CDR3 protein: CASSLDRGGNQPQHF. The DNA of the CDR3 is TGTGCCAGCTCACTAGACAGGGGTGGAAATCAGCCCCAGCATTTT.

J is TRBJ2-4 and V is TRBV28; D call uncertain. The CDR3 totals 12 residues. The germline V gene encodes CDR1 MDHEN and CDR2 SYDVKM. The V end was cut by 10 bases, the J end by 8 bases, with 15 bases between. The CDR3 here is CATTNRFDIQYF. In nucleotides, the CDR3 is TGTGCCACGACAAACCGATTTGACATTCAGTACTTC.

The V and J genes are TRBV7-9 and TRBJ2-3; the D is unclear. The germline V and J ends were trimmed by 5 bases and 4 bases, with 4 bases remaining between them. This CDR3 comprises 11 residues. CDR1 and CDR2 from the germline V gene are SEHNR and FQNEAQ (reference sequence). The CDR3 DNA reads as TGTGCCAGCAGCCAATCAGATACGCAGTATTTT. Protein product: CASSQSDTQYF.

This clone showed up just once. The chain links TRBV6-5 to TRBJ1-1, with a tentative D call TRBD1 (6 bases). Looked up from germline, CDR1 is MNHEY and CDR2 is SVGAGI. Trimming stripped 2 bases from V and 2 bases from J, with 9 bases between. The CDR3 has 14 amino acids. This CDR3 reads CASSYGGSNTEAFF. CDR3 DNA sequence: TGTGCCAGCAGTTACGGGGGCTCCAACACTGAAGCTTTCTTT.

J is TRBJ2-1 and V is TRBV6-5; D is possibly TRBD2 (5 bases). The CDR3 is made up of 14 amino acids. The ends were cut back, 7 bases at V and 12 bases at J, with 22 bases in the middle. Germline V gene lookup returns CDR1 MNHEY and CDR2 SVGAGI. DNA of the CDR3: TGTGCCAGCACCCAGCGGTCGGTCACGGCGGCGCAGTTCTTC. Encoded protein: CASTQRSVTAAQFF.

This clone has only one observation. J is TRBJ2-2 and V is TRBV14; D uncertain. Trimming removed 0 bases at V and 3 bases at J, with 5 bases between. The CDR3 sequence is 14 residues long. The germline gives CDR1 SGHDN, CDR2 FVKESK. CDR3 bases: TGTGCCAGCAGCCAAGATTTGGACACCGGGGAGCTGTTTTTT. Amino acid sequence: CASSQDLDTGELFF.

V usage is TRBV7-2 and J usage is TRBJ2-5, with 8 bases lining up with TRBD2. This CDR3 spans 16 amino acids. CDR1 and CDR2 from the germline V gene are SGHTA and FQGNSA. V was clipped by 5 bases and J by 2 bases; unmatched bases: 10. In DNA form, the CDR3 reads TGTGCCAGCAGCCCCGCCCTCTCTAGCGGGCAAGAGACCCAGTACTTC. Protein sequence: CASSPALSSGQETQYF.

CDR3 region: CASSSPALTYNEQFF. DNA of the CDR3: TGTGCCAGCAGTTCCCCAGCATTAACCTACAATGAGCAGTTCTTC. The J gene is TRBJ2-1, the V gene TRBV5-4; D not certain. The V gene lost 5 bases and the J gene lost 2 bases, with 14 bases spanning the gap. There are 15 residues in the CDR3. CDR1 and CDR2 (germline): SGHNT, YYREEE (reference sequence).

The chain couples TRBV30 to TRBJ1-2; no reliable D call. The CDR3 is 12 amino acids. Trimming removed 5 bases from V and 2 bases from J, with 9 bases in between. CDR1 is GTSNPN and CDR2 is SVGIG in the germline V gene (reference sequence). CDR3 sequence reads: CAWRYMNYGYTF. CDR3 coding DNA: TGTGCCTGGCGATACATGAACTATGGCTACACCTTC.

The V call is TRBV11-2, the J call TRBJ2-3; no reliable D call. This CDR3 is built from 16 residues. The germline V gene encodes CDR1 SGHAT and CDR2 FQNNGV. The V end lost 0 bases, the J end lost 0 bases, and 10 bases lay between the germline ends. The CDR3 here is CASSLDGGWSTDTQYF. Here the CDR3 DNA reads TGTGCCAGCAGCTTAGACGGTGGTTGGAGCACAGATACGCAGTATTTT.